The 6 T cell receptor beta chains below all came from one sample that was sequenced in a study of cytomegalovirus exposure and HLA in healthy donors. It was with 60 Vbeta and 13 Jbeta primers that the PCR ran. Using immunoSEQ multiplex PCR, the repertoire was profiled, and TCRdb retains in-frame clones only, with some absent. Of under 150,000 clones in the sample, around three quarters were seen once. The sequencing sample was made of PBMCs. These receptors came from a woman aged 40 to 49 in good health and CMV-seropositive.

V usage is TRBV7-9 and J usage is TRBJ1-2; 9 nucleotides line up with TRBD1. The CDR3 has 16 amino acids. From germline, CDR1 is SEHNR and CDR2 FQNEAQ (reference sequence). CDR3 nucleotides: TGTGCGTCGTCCCTCGGGACAGGGAGTGTAGGCGATGGCTACACCTTC. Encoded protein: CASSLGTGSVGDGYTF.

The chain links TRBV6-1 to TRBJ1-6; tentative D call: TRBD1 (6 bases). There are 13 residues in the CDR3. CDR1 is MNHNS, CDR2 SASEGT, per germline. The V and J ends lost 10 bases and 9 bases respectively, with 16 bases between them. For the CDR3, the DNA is TGTGCCAACGGGGACCAGGGGATTTCACCCCTCCACTTT. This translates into CANGDQGISPLHF.

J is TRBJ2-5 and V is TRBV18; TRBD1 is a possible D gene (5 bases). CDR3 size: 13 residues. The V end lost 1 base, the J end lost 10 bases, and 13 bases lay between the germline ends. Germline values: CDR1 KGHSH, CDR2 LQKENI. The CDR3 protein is CASSPQGSDFQYF. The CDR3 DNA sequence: TGTGCCAGCTCACCACAGGGGTCTGATTTCCAGTACTTC. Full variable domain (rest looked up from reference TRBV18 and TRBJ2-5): NAGVMQNPRHLVRRRGQEARLRCSPMKGHSHVYWYRQLPEEGLKFMVYLQKENIIDESGMPKERFSAEFPKEGPSILRIQQVVRGDSAAYFCASSPQGSDFQYFGPGTRLLVL.

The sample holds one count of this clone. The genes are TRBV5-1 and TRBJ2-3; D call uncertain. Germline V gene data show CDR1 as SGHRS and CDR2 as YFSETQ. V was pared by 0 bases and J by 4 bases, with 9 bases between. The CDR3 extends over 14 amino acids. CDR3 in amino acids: CASSLAADSDTQYF. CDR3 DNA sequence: TGCGCCAGCAGCTTGGCGGCGGATTCAGATACGCAGTATTTT. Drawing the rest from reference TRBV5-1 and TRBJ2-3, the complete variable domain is KAGVTQTPRYLIKTRGQQVTLSCSPISGHRSVSWYQQTPGQGLQFLFEYFSETQRNKGNFPGRFSGRQFSNSRSEMNVSTLELGDSALYLCASSLAADSDTQYFGPGTRLTVL.

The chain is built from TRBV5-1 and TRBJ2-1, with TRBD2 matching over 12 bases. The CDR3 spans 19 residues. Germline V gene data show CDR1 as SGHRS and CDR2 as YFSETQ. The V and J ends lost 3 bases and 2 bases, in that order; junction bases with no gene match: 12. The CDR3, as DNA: TGCGCCAGCAGCTATAAGACTAGCGGGAGTCGGGGCCCCTACAATGAGCAGTTCTTC. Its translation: CASSYKTSGSRGPYNEQFF.

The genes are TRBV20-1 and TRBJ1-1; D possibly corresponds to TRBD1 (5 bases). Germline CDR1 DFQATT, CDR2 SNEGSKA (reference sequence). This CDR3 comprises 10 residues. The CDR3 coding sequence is TGCAGCGCCAAGGGGCCTGAAGCTTTCTTT. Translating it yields CSAKGPEAFF.